The entry that follows covers one T cell receptor (beta chain) sequence. Its antigen is unknown. Germline values: CDR1 LGHNA, CDR2 YNFKEQ. J lost 3 bases, V lost 4 bases, and 9 bases had no gene match. The CDR3 totals 15 residues. TCRdb keeps only in-frame clones here, not all; method: immunoSEQ multiplex PCR. Of about 160,000 clones detected, over 65% appear once; the ten largest clones hold under 2.5%. This sample is part of a study of cytotoxic CD8 clonotypes in ibrutinib-treated CLL. Study-level points and caveats: Few clonotypes were public, and these shrank or held steady under treatment. Clonality correlated strongly with circulating CD8+ T cells and exceeded age-matched healthy donors at baseline. Sample timing was unmatched between remission and later-progressing patients; lymph nodes unstudied.

The V gene is TRBV4-2, the J gene TRBJ2-7; 7 bases map to TRBD2. Sequenced here: PBMCs, sampled after 12 months of ibrutinib treatment. The TCR originated in a human donor with chronic lymphocytic leukemia. The DNA of the CDR3 is TGTGCCAGCAGCCCCGGGACTACCCTCAGCTACGAGCAGTACTTC. Its translation: CASSPGTTLSYEQYF.